This TCR beta chain was sequenced during a study of technical replicates of blood from a handful of donors. Germline assignment: CDR1 GTSNPN and CDR2 SVGIG (reference sequence). CDR3 size: 12 residues. V was clipped by 3 bases and J by 6 bases, with 8 bases between them. Some clones are missing from TCRdb's copy, which holds only in-frame ones; the method was immunoSEQ multiplex PCR. The sample holds around 80,000 clones; 95% to 99% are singletons and the top ten take 0.2% to 0.25%. Sequencing input: T cells isolated from PBMCs. V and J are TRBV30 and TRBJ2-2; unclear D gene. This receptor was identified in a human donor in good health. The CDR3 sequence: CAWRKRAGELFF. CDR3 nucleotide sequence: TGTGCCTGGAGGAAACGGGCCGGGGAGCTGTTTTTT.